This T cell receptor beta chain was sequenced for a study of regulatory T cells in long-lasting Graves disease. The sample's time point: persistent/refractory GD, antithyroid drugs over 5 years with positive TRAb. The TCR library was made from RNA extracted from PBMCs. This clonotype has a count of ten or more. Arm-PCR of CDR3 regions and iRepertoire HTBI primers were used to build TCR beta libraries. TCRdb reprocessed the multiplex PCR reads via MiXCR and lists one record per CDR3 protein. Seen here are 300,000 to 350,000 distinct CDR3 sequences, about 20% observed once, and the top ten hold 25% to 35%. Germline V gives CDR1 MDHEN, CDR2 SYDVKM. The CDR3 is 15 residues long. V lost 3 bases, J lost 5 bases, and 7 bases stayed unmatched.

The clonotype originates from a female donor with Graves disease. The starting material was peripheral blood mononuclear cells (PBMCs), obtained when the disease was refractory, from a patient treated with antithyroid drugs. The rearrangement links TRBV28 to TRBJ2-5, with 9 nucleotides matching TRBD1. CDR3 sequence reads: CASSFTGGALETQYF. DNA for the CDR3: TGTGCCAGCAGTTTCACAGGGGGCGCTCTGGAGACCCAGTACTTC. Filled out from reference TRBV28 and TRBJ2-5, the complete variable domain reads DVKVTQSSRYLVKRTGEKVFLECVQDMDHENMFWYRQDPGLGLRLIYFSYDVKMKEKGDIPEGYSVSREKKERFSLILESASTNQTSMYLCASSFTGGALETQYFGPGTRLLVL.